This TCR beta chain was captured by sequencing in a study of memory CD4+ T cells and cytomegalovirus serostatus. On the study more broadly: Donors were healthy Belgian adults, 9 or 10 CMV seropositive and about two dozen seronegative. The study's findings and limits: About 40% of the roughly 160 known CMV-associated TCRbeta sequences appeared in CD4+ memory.

As concerns this clone: Antigen: not known.

CDR1 WNHNN and CDR2 SYGVQD come from the germline V gene (reference sequence). This CDR3 spans 10 amino acids. V was pared by 9 bases and J by 5 bases, with 5 bases between. Using immunoSEQ multiplex PCR, the repertoire was profiled, and TCRdb retains in-frame clones only, with some absent. The sample has 70,000 or so clones; just under 80% are singletons. Single viable CD3+CD4+CD8-CD45RO+ cells were sorted as the memory CD4+ T cells. Material for sequencing was memory CD4+ T cells from blood. The TCR sequence derives from an adult in good health and CMV-seropositive. The rearrangement uses TRBV10-1 and TRBJ2-1; TRBD1 is a possible D gene (5 bases). In nucleotides, the CDR3 is TGCGCCAGGACAGACAATGAGCAGTTCTTC. Protein: CARTDNEQFF.